Below are 5 T cell receptor beta chains sequenced from a single sample in a study of T cell responses to AZD1222 COVID-19 vaccine (dated by TCRdb to the early 2020s). The meaning of the sample's time point label: baseline before first vaccination. The library relied on the immunoSEQ multiplex PCR assay. The source is immuneACCESS, and TCRdb retained only in-frame sequences with V and J called. Part of the clones is not carried over; for the studies checked, unresolved V genes explain less than half of this, and the remainder is unexplained. Recorded for this sample are 110,000 to 150,000 clones; over 75% of them occurred a single time. The ten largest clones add up to around 8.6% of the sample. This specimen was peripheral blood, taken on day 0 of AZD1222 vaccination. These receptors came from an adult in good health.

The rearrangement links TRBV7-8 to TRBJ2-7; 10 positions match TRBD2. V trimming: 10 bases; J trimming: 0 bases; junction bases outside the gene matches: 6. CDR1 is SGHVS and CDR2 is FQNEAQ in the germline V gene. The CDR3 spans 14 residues. The CDR3 loop reads CATLAGRSSYEQYF. Written as DNA, the CDR3 is TGTGCCACACTAGCGGGGCGTAGCTCCTACGAGCAGTACTTC.

The gene calls are TRBV19 and TRBJ2-7; D tentatively fits TRBD1 or TRBD2 (5 bases each). Trimming pared 1 base from V and 3 bases from J, leaving 10 bases between. The germline gives CDR1 LNHDA, CDR2 SQIVND (reference sequence). This CDR3 region has 14 residues. CDR3 residues: CASSIGRGDYEQYF. The CDR3 DNA follows: TGTGCCAGTAGTATAGGAAGAGGGGACTACGAGCAGTACTTC.

In this sample, this clone turned up a few times. CDR3 DNA: TGTGCCAGCAGTTACTCGGCGGAAGCGGCTTTCTTT. This sequence encodes CASSYSAEAAFF. The rearrangement links TRBV6-5 to TRBJ1-1; D gene uncertain. The germline CDR1 and CDR2 sequences are MNHEY and SVGAGI. V shed 0 bases and J shed 11 bases, with 10 bases lying between them. This CDR3 is built from 12 residues.

The J gene is TRBJ1-5, the V gene TRBV3-1 (or the pseudogene TRBV3-2); no definite D call. There are 13 residues in the CDR3. Trimming removed 1 base at V and 6 bases at J, with 7 bases between. From germline, CDR1 is LGHDT and CDR2 YNNKEL (reference sequence). The CDR3 region is CASSQGGRQPQHF. CDR3 DNA sequence: TGTGCCAGCAGCCAAGGCGGGCGTCAGCCCCAGCATTTT.

The chain couples TRBV4-1 to TRBJ1-5; 7 bases fit TRBD1. CDR1 is MGHRA, CDR2 YSYEKL, per germline. V trimming: 0 bases; J trimming: 7 bases; junction bases outside the gene matches: 3. The CDR3 totals 14 residues. The CDR3 here is CASSQELTGQPQHF. DNA for the CDR3: TGCGCCAGCAGCCAAGAACTGACAGGGCAGCCCCAGCATTTT.